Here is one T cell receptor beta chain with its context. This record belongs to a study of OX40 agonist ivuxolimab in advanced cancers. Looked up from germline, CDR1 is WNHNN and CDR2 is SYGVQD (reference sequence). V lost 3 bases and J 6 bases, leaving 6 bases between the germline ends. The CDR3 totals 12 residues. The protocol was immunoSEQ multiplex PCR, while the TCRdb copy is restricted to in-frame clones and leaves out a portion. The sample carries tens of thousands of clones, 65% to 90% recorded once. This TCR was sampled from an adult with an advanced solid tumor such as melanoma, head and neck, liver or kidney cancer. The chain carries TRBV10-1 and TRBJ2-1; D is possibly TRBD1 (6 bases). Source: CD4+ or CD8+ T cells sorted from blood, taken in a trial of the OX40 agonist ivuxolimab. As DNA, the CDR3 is TGCGCCAGCAGTGAAGGGGGCAATGAGCAGTTCTTC. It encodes CASSEGGNEQFF.